The 16 T cell receptor beta chains below come from one sample, sequenced in a study of cytomegalovirus exposure and HLA in healthy donors. With 60 Vbeta and 13 Jbeta primers, the PCR was carried out. Assay used: immunoSEQ multiplex PCR; TCRdb lists only in-frame clones, some missing. In the table there are more than 95,000 clones, 65% to 75% of which are singletons. Sequenced: PBMCs. All receptors derive from a female donor in good health and CMV-seropositive.

There are a few counts of this clone. This sequence joins TRBV6-5 and TRBJ1-3; TRBD1 aligns across 10 bases. Germline V gene data show CDR1 as MNHEY and CDR2 as SVGAGI. V was pared by 0 bases and J by 7 bases, with 3 bases of the junction left unmatched. The CDR3 is made up of 15 amino acids. CDR3 coding DNA: TGTGCCAGCAGTTACTCCCAGGGACAGGGGAACACCATATATTTT. This translates into CASSYSQGQGNTIYF.

The V call is TRBV6-5, the J call TRBJ2-3, with 9 bases that match TRBD2. The CDR3 consists of 14 residues. V lost 2 bases and J lost 6; bases outside the gene matches: 3. CDR1 is MNHEY, CDR2 SVGAGI, per germline. The CDR3 DNA reads as TGTGCCAGCAGTTACGGGACTAGCTCGGATACGCAGTATTTT. This codes for CASSYGTSSDTQYF.

The gene calls are TRBV6-1 and TRBJ1-3, with unresolved D. In germline, CDR1 is MNHNS, CDR2 SASEGT. V lost 9 bases, J lost 4 bases, and 10 bases lay in between. This CDR3 spans 12 amino acids. This chain's CDR3 is CAREGVGNTIYF. CDR3 sequence (DNA): TGTGCCAGGGAGGGTGTAGGAAACACCATATATTTT.

The rearrangement links TRBV9 to TRBJ1-4; D is ambiguous. CDR1 is SGDLS, CDR2 YYNGEE, per germline. The CDR3 loop spans 15 amino acids. The V and J ends lost 0 bases and 0 bases respectively, with 6 bases between them. In DNA, the CDR3 is TGTGCCAGCAGCGTAGGGAGATCAACTAATGAAAAACTGTTTTTT. This translates into CASSVGRSTNEKLFF.

CDR3 coding DNA: TGTGCCAGTCAACGGGACAGGGGCCTATCGGAACTGTTTTTT. Protein: CASQRDRGLSELFF. The chain combines TRBV28 with TRBJ1-4, with TRBD1 matching 10 bases. Germline V CDR1 and CDR2: MDHEN, SYDVKM. The length of the CDR3 is 14 residues. V was clipped by 9 bases and J by 12 bases; unmatched bases: 13. Combining the CDR3 with reference TRBV28 and TRBJ1-4 gives the whole variable domain DVKVTQSSRYLVKRTGEKVFLECVQDMDHENMFWYRQDPGLGLRLIYFSYDVKMKEKGDIPEGYSVSREKKERFSLILESASTNQTSMYLCASQRDRGLSELFFGSGTQLSVL.

This clone was picked up a small number of times. The genes are TRBV30 and TRBJ1-2; 9 bases are a match to TRBD1. CDR3 length: 11 amino acids. Germline-derived CDR1 and CDR2 are GTSNPN and SVGIG (reference sequence). V shed 8 bases, J shed 7 bases, and the junction held 5 bases outside the gene matches. CDR3 protein: CAETGGSGYTF. As DNA, the CDR3 is TGTGCCGAAACAGGGGGCTCTGGCTACACCTTC.

The chain has TRBV9 and TRBJ1-2; maybe TRBD1 (5 bases). The ends were cut back, 0 bases at V and 5 bases at J, with 14 bases in the middle. CDR1 and CDR2 from the germline V gene are SGDLS and YYNGEE. This CDR3 region has 15 residues. The CDR3 loop reads CASSVGDGGGYGYTF. The CDR3 DNA sequence: TGTGCCAGCAGCGTAGGGGACGGGGGAGGGTATGGCTACACCTTC. Looking up the rest from reference TRBV9 and TRBJ1-2 gives the full variable domain: DSGVTQTPKHLITATGQRVTLRCSPRSGDLSVYWYQQSLDQGLQFLIQYYNGEERAKGNILERFSAQQFPDLHSELNLSSLELGDSALYFCASSVGDGGGYGYTFGSGTRLTVV.

This clone is a singleton in its sample. In DNA form, the CDR3 reads TGTGCCATCAGGAGGGGGATACCCACCTACGAGCAGTACTTC. Translation: CAIRRGIPTYEQYF. The gene calls are TRBV10-3 and TRBJ2-7, with a tentative D call TRBD1 (6 bases). Germline assignment: CDR1 ENHRY and CDR2 SYGVKD. V dropped 6 bases and J dropped 2 bases, with 14 bases sitting between them. This CDR3 is built from 14 residues.

This chain joins TRBV9 and TRBJ1-2, with 11 nucleotides matching TRBD1. V dropped 4 bases and J dropped 14; count of bases not matched to a gene: 13. The CDR3 sequence is 14 residues long. Germline CDR1 SGDLS, CDR2 YYNGEE. The CDR3 nucleotides read TGTGCCAGCAGCACCCGGACAGGGGGCTCGGGCAGTACCTTC. This translates into CASSTRTGGSGSTF.

This clone appeared a few times. This sequence joins TRBV10-3 and TRBJ2-5; 7 bases map to TRBD1. V dropped 10 bases and J dropped 1; count of bases not matched to a gene: 3. This CDR3 is built from 12 residues. Germline CDR1 reads ENHRY; CDR2 reads SYGVKD. The CDR3 loop is CATRTGQETQYF. The CDR3 region has the DNA TGTGCCACCCGGACAGGCCAAGAGACCCAGTACTTC.

The chain carries TRBV11-2 and TRBJ2-7; 9 bases are shared with TRBD1. The J segment lost 4 bases and the V segment lost 5 bases, leaving 9 bases of the junction unmatched. Germline-derived CDR1 and CDR2 are SGHAT and FQNNGV. The CDR3 is 15 residues long. The CDR3 bases are TGTGCCAGCAGCGAGGGGGCGGGACAGGGTTACGAGCAGTACTTC. The encoded protein is CASSEGAGQGYEQYF.

This chain uses TRBV7-2 with TRBJ2-4; D possibly corresponds to TRBD2 (6 bases). The germline CDR1 and CDR2 sequences are SGHTA and FQGNSA. The V and J ends lost 5 bases and 6 bases respectively, with 14 bases between them. The CDR3 is 14 amino acids. The DNA of the CDR3 is TGTGCCAGCAGCCAGACTAGTGGGACAAACATTCAGTACTTC. The encoded protein is CASSQTSGTNIQYF.

The rearrangement uses TRBV2 and TRBJ1-1; tentatively, D is TRBD1 (5 bases). Germline CDR1 and CDR2: SNHLY and FYNNEI. The V end lost 11 bases, the J end lost 1 base, and 14 bases lay between the germline ends. The CDR3 runs to 13 residues. The CDR3 region has the DNA TGTGCCTCCTTGGGGCAGCCGAACACTGAAGCTTTCTTT. It codes for CASLGQPNTEAFF.

V usage is TRBV5-6 and J usage is TRBJ2-3; 7 nucleotides align to TRBD1. V was pared by 2 bases and J by 4 bases, with 7 bases of the junction left unmatched. The CDR3 is 15 amino acids. Germline V lookup: CDR1 SGHDT, CDR2 YYEEEE. CDR3 DNA: TGTGCCAGCAGCTTACAAGGGGGCACGTCAGATACGCAGTATTTT. Protein: CASSLQGGTSDTQYF.

This chain connects TRBV5-4 to TRBJ1-6, with unresolved D. Germline values: CDR1 SGHNT, CDR2 YYREEE (reference sequence). With 3 bases removed from V and 7 bases from J, the gap between germline ends came to 11 bases. The CDR3 length is 14 residues. CDR3 DNA sequence: TGTGCCAGCAGCTGGAGGGCCGAGAATTCACCCCTCCACTTT. Amino acids: CASSWRAENSPLHF.

This clone occurred a few times. V and J are TRBV6-1 and TRBJ1-5; D is unclear. This CDR3 has 14 residues. V was trimmed by 0 bases and J by 3 bases, leaving 6 bases between them. Germline CDR1 MNHNS, CDR2 SASEGT. The CDR3 DNA sequence: TGTGCCAGCAGTGAAGCTCGGTTCAATCAGCCCCAGCATTTT. Amino acid sequence: CASSEARFNQPQHF.